This entry describes one TCR beta chain. The antigen is unknown. The assay was immunoSEQ multiplex PCR, and TCRdb's table has in-frame clones only and misses some. Among about 51,000 clones listed, under 90% were seen once. Germline V gene data show CDR1 as SGDLS and CDR2 as YYNGEE. The CDR3 has 15 amino acids. This specimen belongs to a study of T cells in localized non-small cell lung cancer. The study, taken as a whole, reports: The tumor had only one region sequenced, so heterogeneity remains possible.

V gene TRBV9 combines with J gene TRBJ2-5, with D hard to call. The J call may be faulty, since TRBJ2-7 better matches the DNA end. This TCR was recovered from a man between 40 and 69 years old with stage III lung adenocarcinoma. The material was peripheral blood mononuclear cells, obtained before any cancer treatment. This CDR3 reads CASSVEGGLTYEQYF. CDR3 DNA sequence: TGTGCCAGCAGCGTAGAGGGCGGCCTTACTTACGAGCAGTACTTC.